This record covers a single T cell receptor (beta chain). Its antigen target is currently unknown. No per-base quality is available; no much larger clone lies one base away. TCRbeta CDR3 regions were amplified from genomic DNA using the immunoSEQ Assay, a bias-controlled multiplex PCR. In the source study's methods: The number of nucleated cells in each sample was estimated by amplification of reference gene primers within the assay. To quantify the absolute abundance of each unique TCRbeta CDR3 rearrangement, sequence reads were collapsed and filtered. For each sample, productive Simpson clonality was calculated by taking the square root of Simpson's diversity index across productive rearrangements. TCRdb's version of the immuneACCESS table is confined to in-frame rearrangements and falls short of the full clone set. An unresolved V gene accounts for under half of the shortfall where checked; the remainder is of unknown origin. V, J and clone size reflect that table, while D and trimming were determined from the DNA. This sample lists about 250,000 clones; around four fifths were detected once. 5.7% of the sample belongs to the ten largest clones.

Here V drops 5 bases and J drops 10 bases, and the junction holds 10 bases not matched to any gene. CDR1 and CDR2 were assigned from the germline V gene as MGHDK and SYGVNS. The CDR3 spans 13 residues, from the cysteine through the phenylalanine. Solely the CDR3 DNA is kept, with 39 bases framed from the first base. The data stem from a study of blood T cell repertoires in COVID-19 (dated by TCRdb to about 2020). Study-wide context: Collaborator samples came from the United States, Italy and Spain and covered acute and convalescent phases of COVID-19. The prospective study material was composed of cDNA or gDNA derived from T cells, B-cell-depleted T cells, or PBMCs. Deeply sampled blood TCRbeta repertoires from subjects exposed to, actively infected with, or recovered from COVID-19 were included in the dataset. The repertoires were released in a freely available public database intended as a resource for research on the immune response to SARS-CoV-2. Samples came from the ongoing ImmuneRACE study (first 160 participants) plus 1,254 subjects from 6 global collaborators. The sample metadata nearly always contained a de-identified subject ID, COVID-19 status, age in years and sex. Where available, HLA class I and class II types were taken from metadata supplied by the sample provider and were not determined by assay-based typing. What the research found in general, with its limitations: Clinical and demographic metadata were provided uncurated, with the amount varying by source and participant.

The collaborating institutions used their own protocols to collect whole blood in K2EDTA tubes. For TCRbeta analysis, collaborator samples were shipped as frozen whole blood, as isolated PBMCs, or as DNA extracted from either sample type. Sequencing used peripheral blood. This sequence originates from a man older than 75 with acute or convalescent COVID-19. This sequence uses TRBV25-1 and TRBJ1-2, and TRBD1 aligns with 7 junction nucleotides. This receptor carries the CDR3 CASSQPGQYSYTF. The DNA is as follows: TGTGCCAGCAGTCAGCCGGGACAGTATTCCTACACCTTC.